The clone carrying this TCR beta chain appeared many times. The sample belongs to a study of patients and donors after allogeneic stem cell transplantation. TCRdb itself ran the RT-PCR reads through MiXCR, one entry per CDR3 protein. The profile covers some 230,000 distinct CDR3 sequences, with approximately 14% appearing a single time and about 9.9% taken by the ten largest. V gave up 5 bases and J gave up 2 bases; unmatched junction bases: 6. Per the germline V gene, CDR1 is SGHTA and CDR2 is FQGNSA. The CDR3 loop spans 15 amino acids. The V gene is TRBV7-2, the J gene TRBJ2-1, with 7 nucleotides matching TRBD2. The sequence was collected from a human donor who was either an allogeneic HSCT recipient or a stem cell or donor lymphocyte infusion donor (not recorded which). It is not recorded whose cells these are; they may come from a transplant donor. Sequencing used blood, either unsorted or a sorted T cell fraction (not recorded which). The CDR3 loop reads CASSPEAGTYNEQFF. The CDR3 DNA reads TGTGCCAGCAGCCCTGAAGCGGGAACCTACAATGAGCAGTTCTTC. The complete variable domain, with remaining parts taken from reference TRBV7-2 and TRBJ2-1, reads GAGVSQSPSNKVTEKGKDVELRCDPISGHTALYWYRQSLGQGLEFLIYFQGNSAPDKSGLPSDRFSAERTGGSVSTLTIQRTQQEDSAVYLCASSPEAGTYNEQFFGPGTRLTVL.